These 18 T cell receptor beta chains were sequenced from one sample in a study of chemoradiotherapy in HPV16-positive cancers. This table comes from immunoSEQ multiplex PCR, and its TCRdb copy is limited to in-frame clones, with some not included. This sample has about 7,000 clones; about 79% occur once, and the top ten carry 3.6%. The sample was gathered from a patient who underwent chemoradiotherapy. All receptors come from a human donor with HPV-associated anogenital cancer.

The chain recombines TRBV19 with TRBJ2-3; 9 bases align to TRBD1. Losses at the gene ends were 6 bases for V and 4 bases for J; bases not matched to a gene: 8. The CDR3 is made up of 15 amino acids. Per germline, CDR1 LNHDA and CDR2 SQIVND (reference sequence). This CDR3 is CASRSGDRVADTQYF. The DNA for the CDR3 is TGTGCCAGTAGATCGGGGGACAGGGTTGCAGATACGCAGTATTTT.

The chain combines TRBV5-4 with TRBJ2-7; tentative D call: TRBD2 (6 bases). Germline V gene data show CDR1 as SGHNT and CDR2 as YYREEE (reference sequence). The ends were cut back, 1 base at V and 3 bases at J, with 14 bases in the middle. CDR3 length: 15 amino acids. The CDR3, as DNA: TGTGCCAGCAGCTTGAACCCGGGGGTGAACTACGAGCAGTACTTC. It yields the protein CASSLNPGVNYEQYF.

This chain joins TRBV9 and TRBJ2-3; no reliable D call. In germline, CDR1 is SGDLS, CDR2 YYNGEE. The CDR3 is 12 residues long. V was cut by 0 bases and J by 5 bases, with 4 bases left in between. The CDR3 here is CASSVALDTQYF. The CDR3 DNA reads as TGTGCCAGCAGCGTAGCCCTAGATACGCAGTATTTT. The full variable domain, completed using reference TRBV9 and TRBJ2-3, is DSGVTQTPKHLITATGQRVTLRCSPRSGDLSVYWYQQSLDQGLQFLIQYYNGEERAKGNILERFSAQQFPDLHSELNLSSLELGDSALYFCASSVALDTQYFGPGTRLTVL.

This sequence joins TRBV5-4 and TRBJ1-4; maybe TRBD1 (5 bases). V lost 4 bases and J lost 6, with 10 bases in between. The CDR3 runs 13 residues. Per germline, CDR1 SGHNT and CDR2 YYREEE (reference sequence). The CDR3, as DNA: TGTGCCAGCAGCCGTCAGGGTGATGAAAAACTGTTTTTT. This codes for CASSRQGDEKLFF.

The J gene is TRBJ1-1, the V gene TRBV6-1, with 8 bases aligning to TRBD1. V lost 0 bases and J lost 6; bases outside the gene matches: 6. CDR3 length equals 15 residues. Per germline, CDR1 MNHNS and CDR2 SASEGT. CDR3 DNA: TGTGCCAGCAGTGAAGCTTCCTCAGGGGGCTCTGAAGCTTTCTTT. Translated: CASSEASSGGSEAFF.

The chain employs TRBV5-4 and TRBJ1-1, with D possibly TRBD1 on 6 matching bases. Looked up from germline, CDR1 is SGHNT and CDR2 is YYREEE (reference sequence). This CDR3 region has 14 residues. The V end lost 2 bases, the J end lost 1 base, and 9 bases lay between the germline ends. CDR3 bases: TGTGCCAGCAGCTTAGGGACAACGAACACTGAAGCTTTCTTT. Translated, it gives CASSLGTTNTEAFF.

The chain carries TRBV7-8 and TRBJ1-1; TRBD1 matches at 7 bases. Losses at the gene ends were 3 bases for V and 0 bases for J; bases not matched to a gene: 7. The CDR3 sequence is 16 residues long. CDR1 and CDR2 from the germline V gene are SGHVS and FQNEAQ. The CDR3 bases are TGTGCCAGCAGCTTGGGGACAGTACTGATGAACACTGAAGCTTTCTTT. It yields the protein CASSLGTVLMNTEAFF. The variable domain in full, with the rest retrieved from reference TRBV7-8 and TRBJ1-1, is GAGVSQSPRYKVAKRGQDVALRCDPISGHVSLFWYQQALGQGPEFLTYFQNEAQLDKSGLPSDRFFAERPEGSVSTLKIQRTQQEDSAVYLCASSLGTVLMNTEAFFGQGTRLTVV.

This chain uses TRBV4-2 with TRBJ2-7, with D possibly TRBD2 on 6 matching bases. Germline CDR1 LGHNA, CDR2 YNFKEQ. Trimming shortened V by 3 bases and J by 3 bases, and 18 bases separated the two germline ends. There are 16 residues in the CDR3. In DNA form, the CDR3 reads TGTGCCAGCAGCCATACGATTAGCGGAGCCGACTACGAGCAGTACTTC. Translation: CASSHTISGADYEQYF.

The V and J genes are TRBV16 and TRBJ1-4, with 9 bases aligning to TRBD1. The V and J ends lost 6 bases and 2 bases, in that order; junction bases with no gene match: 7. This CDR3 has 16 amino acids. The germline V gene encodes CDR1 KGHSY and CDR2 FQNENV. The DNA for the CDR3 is TGTGCCAGCAGGACAGGGGGGCTGAAGACTAATGAAAAACTGTTTTTT. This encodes CASRTGGLKTNEKLFF. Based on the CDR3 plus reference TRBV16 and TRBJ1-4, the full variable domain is GEEVAQTPKHLVRGEGQKAKLYCAPIKGHSYVFWYQQVLKNEFKFLISFQNENVFDETGMPKERFSAKCLPNSPCSLEIQATKLEDSAVYFCASRTGGLKTNEKLFFGSGTQLSVL.

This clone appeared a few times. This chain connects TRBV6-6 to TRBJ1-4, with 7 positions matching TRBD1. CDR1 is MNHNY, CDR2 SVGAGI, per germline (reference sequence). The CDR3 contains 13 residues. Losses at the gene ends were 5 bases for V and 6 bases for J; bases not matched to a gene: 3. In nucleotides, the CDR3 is TGTGCCAGCAGTGACAGGGCTTATGAAAAACTGTTTTTT. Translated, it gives CASSDRAYEKLFF.

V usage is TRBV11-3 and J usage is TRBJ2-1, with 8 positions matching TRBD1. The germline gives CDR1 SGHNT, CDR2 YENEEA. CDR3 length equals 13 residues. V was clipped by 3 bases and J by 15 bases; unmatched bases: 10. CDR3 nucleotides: TGTGCCAGCAGCTTCAACGACAGGGGCCCGTGGTTCTTC. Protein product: CASSFNDRGPWFF.

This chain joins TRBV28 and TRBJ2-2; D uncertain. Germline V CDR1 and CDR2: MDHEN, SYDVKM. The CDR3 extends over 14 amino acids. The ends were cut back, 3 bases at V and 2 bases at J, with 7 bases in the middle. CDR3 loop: CASSFRINTGELFF. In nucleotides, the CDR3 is TGTGCCAGCAGTTTCCGGATTAACACCGGGGAGCTGTTTTTT.

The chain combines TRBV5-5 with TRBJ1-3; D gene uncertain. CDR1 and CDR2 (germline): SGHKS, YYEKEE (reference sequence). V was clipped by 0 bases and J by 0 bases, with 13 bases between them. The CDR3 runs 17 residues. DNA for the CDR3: TGTGCCAGCAGCTTGGAGAGGCCTCTTAGCTCTGGAAACACCATATATTTT. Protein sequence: CASSLERPLSSGNTIYF.

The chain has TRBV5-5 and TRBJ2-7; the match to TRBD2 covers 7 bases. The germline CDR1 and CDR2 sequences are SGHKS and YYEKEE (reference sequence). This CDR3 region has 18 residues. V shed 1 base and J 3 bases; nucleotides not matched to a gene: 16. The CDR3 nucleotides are TGTGCCAGCAGCTTGTCTACAATTCGGGGCGGGAGCCTCTACGAGCAGTACTTC. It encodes CASSLSTIRGGSLYEQYF.

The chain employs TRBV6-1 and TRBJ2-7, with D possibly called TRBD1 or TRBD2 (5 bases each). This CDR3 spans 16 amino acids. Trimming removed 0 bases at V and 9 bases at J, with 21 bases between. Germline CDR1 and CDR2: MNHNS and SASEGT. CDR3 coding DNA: TGTGCCAGCAGTGAAGCCGGGACGGGAAAAGGTCGGTCGCAGTACTTC. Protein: CASSEAGTGKGRSQYF.

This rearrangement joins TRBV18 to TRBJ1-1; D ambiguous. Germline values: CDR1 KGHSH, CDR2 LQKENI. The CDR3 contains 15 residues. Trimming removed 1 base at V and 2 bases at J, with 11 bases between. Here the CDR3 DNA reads TGTGCCAGCTCACCACAGTACGGGGAAAACACTGAAGCTTTCTTT. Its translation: CASSPQYGENTEAFF.

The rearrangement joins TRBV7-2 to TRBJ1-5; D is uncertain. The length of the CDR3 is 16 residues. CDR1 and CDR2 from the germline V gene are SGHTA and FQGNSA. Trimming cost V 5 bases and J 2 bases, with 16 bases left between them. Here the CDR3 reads CASSLVASGGNQPQHF. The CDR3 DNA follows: TGTGCCAGCAGCCTTGTGGCATCGGGAGGCAATCAGCCCCAGCATTTT. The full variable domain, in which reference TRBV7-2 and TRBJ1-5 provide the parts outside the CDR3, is GAGVSQSPSNKVTEKGKDVELRCDPISGHTALYWYRQSLGQGLEFLIYFQGNSAPDKSGLPSDRFSAERTGGSVSTLTIQRTQQEDSAVYLCASSLVASGGNQPQHFGDGTRLSIL.

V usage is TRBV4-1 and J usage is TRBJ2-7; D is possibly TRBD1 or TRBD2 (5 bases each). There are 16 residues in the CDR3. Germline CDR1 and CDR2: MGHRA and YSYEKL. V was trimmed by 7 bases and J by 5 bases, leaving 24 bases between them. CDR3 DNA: TGCGCCAGCACCTATAGATTTGGGGGATCGTCCCACGAGCAGTACTTC. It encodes CASTYRFGGSSHEQYF.